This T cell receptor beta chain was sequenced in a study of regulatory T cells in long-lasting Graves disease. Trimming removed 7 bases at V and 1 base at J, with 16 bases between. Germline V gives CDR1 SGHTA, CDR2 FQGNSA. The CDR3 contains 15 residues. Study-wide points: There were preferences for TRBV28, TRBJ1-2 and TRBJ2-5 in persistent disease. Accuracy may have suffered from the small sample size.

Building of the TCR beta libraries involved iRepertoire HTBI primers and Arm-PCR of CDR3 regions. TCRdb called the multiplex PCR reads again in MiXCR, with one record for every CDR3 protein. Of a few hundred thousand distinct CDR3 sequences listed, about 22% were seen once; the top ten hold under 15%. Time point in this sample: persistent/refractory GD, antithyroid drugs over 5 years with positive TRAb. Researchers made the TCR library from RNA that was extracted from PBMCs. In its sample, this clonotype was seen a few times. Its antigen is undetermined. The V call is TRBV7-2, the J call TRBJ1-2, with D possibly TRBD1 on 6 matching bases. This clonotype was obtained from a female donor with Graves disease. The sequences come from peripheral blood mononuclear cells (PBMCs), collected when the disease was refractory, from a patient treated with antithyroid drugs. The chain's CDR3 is CASTQTGYLNYGYTF. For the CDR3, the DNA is TGTGCCAGCACCCAGACAGGATATCTTAACTATGGCTACACCTTC.